The clone carrying this T cell receptor (beta chain) occurred many times. The antigen is unknown. This entry comes from a study of spatial heterogeneity in lung cancer. Study-wide points: At tumor resection, ubiquitous expanded TCRs were detected in blood more often than later.

MiXCR, run by TCRdb on the 5' RACE reads, gives a single entry per CDR3 protein. The repertoire holds about 19,000 distinct CDR3 sequences, 10% seen once, with less than 40% in the top ten. The CDR3 is 18 amino acids. J lost 2 bases, V lost 7 bases, and 11 bases had no gene match. Germline CDR1 reads SNHLY; CDR2 reads FYNNEI. Time point defined: blood at routine non-recurrence follow-up after resection. Without sorting, whole RNA was sequenced from tumor, nontumor lung or frozen PBMC. V and J are TRBV2 and TRBJ1-6; TRBD1 agrees at 10 bases. The input for sequencing was PBMCs, taken at follow-up. The sequence came from a female donor with early-stage non-small cell lung cancer. CDR3 region: CASNNRDRGSAYNSPLHF. The DNA of the CDR3 is TGTGCCAGCAATAACCGGGACAGGGGATCGGCCTATAATTCACCCCTCCACTTT.